This TCR beta chain was observed in a study of CD8+ T cells in alopecia areata. Study context: Percent of scalp involved defined treated patients' severity scores.

Sequencing templates came from extracted RNA that was reverse transcribed into cDNA. The repertoire was sequenced with immunoSEQ multiplex PCR; TCRdb's copy has only in-frame clones and lacks some. The sample shows roughly 120,000 clones, 55% to 60% of them seen only once. As concerns this clone: Its target is unknown.

Study-wide results and limits: Scalp and blood retained many expanded lesional clones during tofacitinib.

CDR1 is SGHTA, CDR2 FQGTGA, per germline. The CDR3 extends over 14 amino acids. Trimming removed 8 bases from V and 0 bases from J, with 14 bases in between. Treatment indicated: oral pan-JAK inhibitor, 5-10 mg twice daily. This clonotype was obtained from a human donor with alopecia areata. The chain combines TRBV7-3 with TRBJ2-7; possibly TRBD1 or TRBD2 for D (5 bases each). Source: CD4+ T cells sorted from blood, taken at week 24, from a patient treated with tofacitinib. This CDR3 is CASGAGTVSYEQYF. CDR3 bases: TGTGCCAGCGGTGCCGGGACGGTCTCCTACGAGCAGTACTTC.